Relative to its sample, the clone carrying this T cell receptor beta chain is medium-sized. The target antigen is unknown. This beta chain lies outside the target of a library built for alpha chains; its clone size means little. TCRdb analysed the 5' RACE reads with MiXCR anew, one entry per CDR3 protein. The data hold about 7,900 distinct CDR3 sequences, with roughly 6.5% observed a single time. The CDR3 has 14 residues. V dropped 0 bases and J dropped 1; count of bases not matched to a gene: 1. Germline V gene sequence: CDR1 SGHRS, CDR2 YFSETQ. The sample's time point: sample taken at primary tumor resection. The 60 to 80 donors had untreated early-stage non-small cell lung cancer. From tumor, nontumor lung or frozen PBMC, whole RNA was taken unsorted for sequencing. This entry comes from a study of spatial heterogeneity in lung cancer. Study-level findings and limits: Ubiquitous nonsynonymous mutations were tracked by counts of ubiquitous expanded TCRs, and regional ones by counts of regional expanded TCRs. Intratumoral expanded alpha and beta TCR counts were found to track tumor mutation counts.

The sequenced sample was lung tumor tissue, obtained at surgery. The chain carries TRBV5-1 and TRBJ2-7, with TRBD2 matching 7 bases. The receptor was isolated from a female donor with early-stage non-small cell lung cancer. This CDR3 reads CASSLERGSYEQYF. The CDR3, as DNA: TGCGCCAGCAGCTTGGAGCGGGGTTCCTACGAGCAGTACTTC. The full variable domain, rest sourced from reference TRBV5-1 and TRBJ2-7, is KAGVTQTPRYLIKTRGQQVTLSCSPISGHRSVSWYQQTPGQGLQFLFEYFSETQRNKGNFPGRFSGRQFSNSRSEMNVSTLELGDSALYLCASSLERGSYEQYFGPGTRLTVT.